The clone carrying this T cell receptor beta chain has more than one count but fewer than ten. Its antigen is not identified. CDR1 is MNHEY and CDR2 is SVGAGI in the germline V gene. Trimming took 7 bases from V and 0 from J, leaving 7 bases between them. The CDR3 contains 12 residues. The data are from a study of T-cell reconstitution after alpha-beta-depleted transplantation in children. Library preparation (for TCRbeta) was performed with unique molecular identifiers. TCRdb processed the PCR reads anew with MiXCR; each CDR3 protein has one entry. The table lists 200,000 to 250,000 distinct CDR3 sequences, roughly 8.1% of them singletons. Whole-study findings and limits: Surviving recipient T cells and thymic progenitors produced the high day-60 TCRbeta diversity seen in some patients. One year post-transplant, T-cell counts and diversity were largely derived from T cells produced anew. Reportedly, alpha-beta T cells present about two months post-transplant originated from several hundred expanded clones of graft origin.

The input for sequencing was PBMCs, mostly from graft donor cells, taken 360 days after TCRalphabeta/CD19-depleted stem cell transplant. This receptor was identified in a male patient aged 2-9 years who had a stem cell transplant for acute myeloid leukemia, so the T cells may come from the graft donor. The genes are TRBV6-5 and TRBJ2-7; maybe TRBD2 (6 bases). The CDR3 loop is CASTGGSYEQYF. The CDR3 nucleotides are TGTGCCAGCACCGGGGGCTCCTACGAGCAGTACTTC.